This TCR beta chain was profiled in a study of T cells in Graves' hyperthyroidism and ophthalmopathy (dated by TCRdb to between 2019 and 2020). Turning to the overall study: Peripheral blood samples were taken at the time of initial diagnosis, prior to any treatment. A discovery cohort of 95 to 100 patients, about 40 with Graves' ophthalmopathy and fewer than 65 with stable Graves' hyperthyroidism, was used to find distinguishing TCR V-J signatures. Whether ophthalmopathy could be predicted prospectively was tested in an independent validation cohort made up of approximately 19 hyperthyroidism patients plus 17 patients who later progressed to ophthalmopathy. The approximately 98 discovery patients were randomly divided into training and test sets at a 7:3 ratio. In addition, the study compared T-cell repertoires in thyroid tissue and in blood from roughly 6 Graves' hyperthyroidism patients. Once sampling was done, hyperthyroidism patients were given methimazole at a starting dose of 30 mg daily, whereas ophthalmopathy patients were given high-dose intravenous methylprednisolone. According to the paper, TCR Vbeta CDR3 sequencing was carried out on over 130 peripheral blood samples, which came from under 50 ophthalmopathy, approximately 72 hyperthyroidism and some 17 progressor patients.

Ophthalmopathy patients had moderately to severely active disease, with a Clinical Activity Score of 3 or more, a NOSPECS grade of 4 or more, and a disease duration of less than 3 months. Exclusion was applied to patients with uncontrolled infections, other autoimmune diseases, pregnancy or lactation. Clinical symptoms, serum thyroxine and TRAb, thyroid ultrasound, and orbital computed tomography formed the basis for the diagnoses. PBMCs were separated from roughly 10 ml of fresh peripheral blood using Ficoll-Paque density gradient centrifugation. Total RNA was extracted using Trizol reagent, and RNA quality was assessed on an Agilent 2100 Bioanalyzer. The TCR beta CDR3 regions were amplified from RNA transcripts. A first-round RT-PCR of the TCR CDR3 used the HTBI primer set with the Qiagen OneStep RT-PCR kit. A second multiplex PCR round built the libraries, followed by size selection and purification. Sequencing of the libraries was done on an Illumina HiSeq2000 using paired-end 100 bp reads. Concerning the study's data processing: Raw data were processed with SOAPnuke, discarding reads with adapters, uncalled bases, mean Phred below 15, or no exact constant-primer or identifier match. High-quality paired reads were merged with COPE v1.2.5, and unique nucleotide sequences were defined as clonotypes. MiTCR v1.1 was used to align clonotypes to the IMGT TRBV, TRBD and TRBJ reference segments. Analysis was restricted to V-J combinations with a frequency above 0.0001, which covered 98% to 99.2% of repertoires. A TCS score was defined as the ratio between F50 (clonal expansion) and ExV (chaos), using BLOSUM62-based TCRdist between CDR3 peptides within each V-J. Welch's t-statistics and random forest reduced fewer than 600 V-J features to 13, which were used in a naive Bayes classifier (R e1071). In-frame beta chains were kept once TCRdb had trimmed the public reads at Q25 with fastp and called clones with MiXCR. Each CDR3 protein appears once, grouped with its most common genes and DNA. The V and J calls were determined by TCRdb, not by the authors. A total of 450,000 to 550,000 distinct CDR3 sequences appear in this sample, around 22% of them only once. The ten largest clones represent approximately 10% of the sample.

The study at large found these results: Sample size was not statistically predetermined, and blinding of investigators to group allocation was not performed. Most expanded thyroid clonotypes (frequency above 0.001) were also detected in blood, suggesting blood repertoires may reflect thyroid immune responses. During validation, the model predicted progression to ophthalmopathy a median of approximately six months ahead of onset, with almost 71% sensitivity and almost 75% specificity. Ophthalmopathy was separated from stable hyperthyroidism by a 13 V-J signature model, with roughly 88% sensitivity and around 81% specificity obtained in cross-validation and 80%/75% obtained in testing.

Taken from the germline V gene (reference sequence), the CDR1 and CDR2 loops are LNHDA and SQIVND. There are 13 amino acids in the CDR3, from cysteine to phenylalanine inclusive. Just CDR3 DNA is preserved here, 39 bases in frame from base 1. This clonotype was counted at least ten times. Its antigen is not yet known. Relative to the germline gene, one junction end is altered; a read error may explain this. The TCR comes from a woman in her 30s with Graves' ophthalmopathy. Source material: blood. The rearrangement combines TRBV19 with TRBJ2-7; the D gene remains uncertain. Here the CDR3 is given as CASSMRGPYEQYF. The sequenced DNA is TGTGCCAGCAGTATGCGCGGACCCTACGAGCAGTACTTC.